Presented here are 4 T cell receptor beta chains from one specimen sequenced in a study of blood T cell repertoires in COVID-19. Only in-frame clones appear in the TCRdb table, and some are missing; sequencing was by immunoSEQ multiplex PCR. Of 150,000 to 200,000 clones listed, around 85% were seen once; the top ten hold about 3%. Sequenced input: peripheral blood. These receptors came from a human donor with acute or convalescent COVID-19. The donor label of this sample is uncertain.

The chain is built from TRBV20-1 and TRBJ2-1; the match to TRBD2 covers 8 bases. V was clipped by 3 bases and J by 5 bases; unmatched bases: 15. The CDR3 covers 17 residues. From germline, CDR1 is DFQATT and CDR2 SNEGSKA (reference sequence). The DNA for the CDR3 is TGCAGTGCTAGTTTAGTGCGGACGGGGGGGCCCAACAATGAGCAGTTCTTC. This gives the protein CSASLVRTGGPNNEQFF.

The genes are TRBV6-2 or TRBV6-3 and TRBJ1-5; the match to TRBD1 covers 8 bases. The CDR3 consists of 16 residues. Germline values: CDR1 MNHEY, CDR2 SVGEGT. The J segment lost 1 base and the V segment lost 0 bases, leaving 2 bases of the junction unmatched. CDR3 loop: CASSYSTGVSNQPQHF. For the CDR3, the DNA is TGTGCCAGCAGTTACTCGACAGGGGTAAGCAATCAGCCCCAGCATTTT.

V gene TRBV6-2 or TRBV6-3 combines with J gene TRBJ1-6, with 7 bases that match TRBD1. The CDR3 runs 14 residues. Germline CDR1 and CDR2: MNHEY and SVGEGT. V shed 5 bases and J 7 bases; nucleotides not matched to a gene: 5. Here the CDR3 DNA reads TGTGCCAGCAGTGAGGGACAGTTCAATTCACCCCTCCACTTT. Residues: CASSEGQFNSPLHF.

This chain joins TRBV28 and TRBJ1-2, with 8 bases that match TRBD1. The CDR3 spans 13 residues. Unmatched junction bases numbered 0, after V lost 2 bases and J lost 4 bases. CDR1 is MDHEN, CDR2 SYDVKM, per germline. DNA for the CDR3: TGTGCCAGCAGTTTAACAGGGGGCTATGGCTACACCTTC. This encodes CASSLTGGYGYTF.